This T cell receptor (beta chain) was found in a study of cytomegalovirus exposure and HLA in healthy donors. The PCR employed 60 Vbeta primers together with 13 Jbeta primers. The repertoire was sequenced with immunoSEQ multiplex PCR; TCRdb's copy has only in-frame clones and lacks some. The sample consists of some 160,000 clones, over 70% of them appearing once. The receptor's source is a man aged 45 to 65 in good health and CMV-seropositive. Sequences were obtained from PBMCs.

This CDR3 is CASSPGQLREEQYF. The CDR3 DNA is TGTGCCAGCAGCCCAGGACAGCTAAGGGAAGAGCAGTACTTC. The V call is TRBV5-5, the J call TRBJ2-7, with TRBD1 as a possible D gene (6 bases). V was clipped by 4 bases and J by 7 bases, with 18 bases between them. The CDR3 runs to 14 residues. From germline, CDR1 is SGHKS and CDR2 YYEKEE (reference sequence).